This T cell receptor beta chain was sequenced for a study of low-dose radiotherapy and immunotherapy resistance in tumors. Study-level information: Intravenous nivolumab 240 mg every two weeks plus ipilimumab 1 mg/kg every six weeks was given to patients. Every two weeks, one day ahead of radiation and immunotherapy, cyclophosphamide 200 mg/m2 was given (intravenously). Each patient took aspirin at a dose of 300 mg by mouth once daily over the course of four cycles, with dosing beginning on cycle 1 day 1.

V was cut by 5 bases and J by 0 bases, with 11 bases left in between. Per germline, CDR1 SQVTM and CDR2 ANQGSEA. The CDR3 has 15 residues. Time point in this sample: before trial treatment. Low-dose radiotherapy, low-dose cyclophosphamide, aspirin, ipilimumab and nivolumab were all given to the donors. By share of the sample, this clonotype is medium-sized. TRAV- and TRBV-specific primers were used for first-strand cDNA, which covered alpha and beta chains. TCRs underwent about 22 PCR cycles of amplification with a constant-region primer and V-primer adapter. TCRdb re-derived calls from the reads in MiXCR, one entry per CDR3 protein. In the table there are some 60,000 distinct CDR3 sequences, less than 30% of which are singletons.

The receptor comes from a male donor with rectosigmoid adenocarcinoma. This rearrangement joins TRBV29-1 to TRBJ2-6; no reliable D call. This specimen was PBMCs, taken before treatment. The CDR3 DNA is TGCAGCGTTCAGACGGCGAGCTCTGGGGCCAACGTCCTGACTTTC. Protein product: CSVQTASSGANVLTF. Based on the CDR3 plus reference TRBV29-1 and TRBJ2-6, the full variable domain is SAVISQKPSRDICQRGTSLTIQCQVDSQVTMMFWYRQQPGQSLTLIATANQGSEATYESGFVIDKFPISRPNLTFSTLTVSNMSPEDSSIYLCSVQTASSGANVLTFGAGSRLTVL.